The sequence of this T cell receptor (beta chain) was determined in a study of CD4 T cells in relation to SARS-CoV-2 and coronaviruses (dated by TCRdb to the early 2020s). Study-level background: In the ViraFEST assay, PBMCs were cultured with antigen for about 11 days, after which TCR beta CDR3s were sequenced to identify clonal expansions specific to the antigen. An HIV-1 Nef peptide pool or a culture without peptide was used as the negative reference condition. Memory CD4+ T cell crossreactivity between SARS-CoV-2 and common cold coronavirus spike proteins was assessed at the TCR clonotype level in the study. For other donors in the study, expansion assays were sequenced with a different, Illumina-based TCR-beta assay. HLA restriction was mapped for shared crossreactive spike epitopes using patient-derived lymphoblastoid cell lines. The Adaptive Biotechnologies TCR-sequencing kit was used for samples from a few pre-COVID donors and for the naive versus memory experiments, whereas the other data were Illumina-based.

Library preparation used the immunoSEQ multiplex PCR assay. Under the source paper's analysis protocol: During preprocessing, nonproductive sequences were removed, along with CDR3s that did not begin with C, did not end with F or W, or were shorter than 7 amino acids. Antigen-specific clonotypes were called with the MANAFEST web app, based on expansion relative to reference and other culture wells. To be counted as positive, a clone had to show significant expansion compared with the reference culture, at an FDR below 0.05, in 2 of 3 replicate wells. A further requirement for positive clones was significant expansion compared with all other tandem wells, along with an odds ratio above 5. Pairwise Levenshtein distance, computed with the stringdist R package after three terminal residues were trimmed from each end, was used as the measure of CDR3 homology. The table comes from immuneACCESS by way of TCRdb, which keeps in-frame sequences with V and J called. Part of the clones is missing from these tables; in studies checked, under half for an unresolved V gene and the rest for unknown reasons. V, J and clone size reflect that table, while D and trimming were determined from the DNA. For this sample there are about 26,000 clones; around 73% appear just once. The ten biggest clones cover over 15% of the sample.

Note on this clone: What antigen it recognizes has not been identified. Nothing much larger sits one base from this clone, and base qualities are not available. Within the sample, other DNA sequences also encode this same CDR3.

Paper-wide results and their limitations: Compared with monoreactive clones, crossreactive clones had significantly weaker SARS-CoV-2-driven expansion, a result consistent with antigenic imprinting. The study was constrained by small numbers of patients and of tested TCRs. Crossreactivity analysis centred on spike protein, so crossreactivity against other viral proteins was not assessed. Because no donor provided both pre-pandemic and post-infection samples, tracing the source of pre-existing responses was limited. Roughly 67% of donors had memory CD4+ clonotypes that crossrecognized SARS-CoV-2 and at least one common cold coronavirus spike.

CD4+ T cells from unexposed donors were collected before the COVID-19 pandemic (2011-2018). Following 10 days of culture, the EasySep CD4+ T cell isolation kit was used to isolate CD4+ T cells. Unexposed donor CD4+ T cells were tested for reactivity to SARS-CoV-2 S and N and four common cold coronavirus spike pools, as cell number allowed. About 2 million PBMCs per well were cultured in IMDM with approximately 5% human AB serum and approximately 9.5 IU/ml IL-2. Half of the culture medium was replaced with fresh IL-2-containing medium on days 3 and 7. In general, triplicate replicate wells were used for every peptide culture condition. The leukapheresis product for the unexposed donors was obtained through commercial purchase. Ficoll-Paque PLUS gradient centrifugation was used to isolate PBMCs from either whole blood or leukapheresis product. PBMCs were either cryopreserved at -140°C or used fresh in the expansion assay. The QIAamp Micro DNA Kit was used to extract genomic DNA from the CD4+ T cells.

V loses 0 bases, J loses 4 bases, and the germline ends lie 10 bases apart. CDR1 is given as SGDLS and CDR2 as YYNGEE, both from the germline V gene. Its CDR3 holds 15 amino acids, cysteine through phenylalanine. Just the 45-base CDR3 DNA is kept, in frame starting at base 1. This clonotype was obtained from a human donor in good health. The specimen was CD4+ T cells from PBMCs, cultured in vitro. The chain couples TRBV9 to TRBJ2-2; tentative D gene TRBD2, with 6 bases matching. The bases are TGTGCCAGCAGCGTAGTGCAGGGAGGCACCGGGGAGCTGTTTTTT. Its protein product is CASSVVQGGTGELFF.